This TCR beta chain was obtained from a study of T cell changes during pregnancy in multiple sclerosis. Assay used: immunoSEQ multiplex PCR; TCRdb lists only in-frame clones, some missing. The repertoire consists of roughly 80,000 clones, with approximately 92% occurring once and the leading ten covering more than 1%. The CDR3 sequence is 14 residues long. The germline CDR1 and CDR2 sequences are SGHTA and FQGNSA. V lost 3 bases, J lost 4 bases, and 3 bases stayed unmatched. The chain uses TRBV7-2 and TRBJ1-1; 9 nucleotides line up with TRBD1. This TCR came from a female donor with multiple sclerosis, enrolled in a pregnancy study. The specimen comprised peripheral blood, sampled in the first trimester of pregnancy. Here the CDR3 DNA reads TGTGCCAGCAGCTTTACAGGGGGCGTCACTGAAGCTTTCTTT. Residues: CASSFTGGVTEAFF.